A selection of T cell receptor beta chains follows, all from one sample in a study of Graves' ophthalmopathy and Graves' hyperthyroidism. MiXCR, applied by TCRdb to the multiplex PCR reads, yields one record per CDR3 protein. Found here are 200,000 to 250,000 distinct CDR3 sequences, 20% to 25% of them singletons; the top ten hold roughly 42%. The sequencing input was peripheral blood. Receptor source: a woman between 50 and 59 years old with Graves' ophthalmopathy. The CDR3 runs from the conserved cysteine through the conserved F or W. D genes are given only for firm matches. Rows may omit the clone size; those that give it use once, few, many or a size class.

CDR3 DNA,CDR3 protein,clone size,D gene,V gene,J gene
TGTGCCAGCAGTACAGGGGGGGGCGCCGGCTATGGCTACACCTTC,CASSTGGGAGYGYTF,many,TRBD1,TRBV6-1,TRBJ1-2
TGTGCCACCCGACGACCGGGACTAGCCTGGGAGCAGTACTTC,CATRRPGLAWEQYF,.,TRBD2,TRBV6-2/TRBV6-3,TRBJ2-7
TGTGCCAGCAGCGCACAACAGGGATCCGGGGAGCTGTTTTTT,CASSAQQGSGELFF,many,.,TRBV6-1,TRBJ2-2
TGTGCCTCCTGGGCTAGCGGGAGTATTTACGAGCAGTACTTC,CASWASGSIYEQYF,many,TRBD2,TRBV6-2/TRBV6-3,TRBJ2-7
TGTGCCAGCAGCTTAATGGCGGGGACGAACACTGAAGCTTTCTTT,CASSLMAGTNTEAFF,many,.,TRBV7-3,TRBJ1-1
TGCGCCAGCAGCTCCAGCCCGGGACTCCTCCAAGAGACCCAGTACTTC,CASSSSPGLLQETQYF,.,.,TRBV5-1,TRBJ2-5
TGTGCCAGCAGCCAAGATCGGATTTCGCGGGGAACCGGCTACACCTTC,CASSQDRISRGTGYTF,many,.,TRBV3-1,TRBJ1-2
TGTGCCAGCAGTTACAATCGGGGCGCAGGCTACACCTTC,CASSYNRGAGYTF,.,.,TRBV6-5,TRBJ1-2
TGTGCCAGCAGCCAAGAACACGGGCAACAAGAGACCCAGTACTTC,CASSQEHGQQETQYF,many,.,TRBV3-1,TRBJ2-5
TGTGCCACTGGGGGGGGAGAAGGTCAGCCCCAGCATTTT,CATGGGEGQPQHF,many,.,TRBV24-1,TRBJ1-5
TGTGCCAGCAGTTTCGGGGGGGCGGCCAAAAACATTCAGTACTTC,CASSFGGAAKNIQYF,.,TRBD2,TRBV12-3/TRBV12-4,TRBJ2-4
TGTGCCAGCAGCCCGGGACAGGGGACCGGGGAGCTGTTTTTT,CASSPGQGTGELFF,many,TRBD1,TRBV11-1,TRBJ2-2
TGTGCCAGCACCTCCTCGGGGGAGCCCCAGCATTTT,CASTSSGEPQHF,many,.,TRBV28,TRBJ1-5
TGTGCCAGCAGCAGGGAGGGGCAGGGGGACACCGGGGAGCTGTTTTTT,CASSREGQGDTGELFF,.,.,TRBV27,TRBJ2-2
TGTGCCAGCTCACCGAGGTCTAAGAACCAAGAGACCCAGTACTTC,CASSPRSKNQETQYF,many,.,TRBV18,TRBJ2-5
TGTGCCAGCAGTACTCAGGGGCTGAACTATGGCTACACCTTC,CASSTQGLNYGYTF,many,.,TRBV25-1,TRBJ1-2
TGTGCCATCAGTGACTCGGACGGCTATGGCTACACCTTC,CAISDSDGYGYTF,many,.,TRBV10-3,TRBJ1-2
TGTGCCAGCAGTTATATCTCAGTCCAAGAGACCCAGTACTTC,CASSYISVQETQYF,many,.,TRBV27,TRBJ2-5
TGTGCCAGCAGCTTAGTTTCAACGGGGGGATACGAGCAGTACTTC,CASSLVSTGGYEQYF,.,TRBD2,TRBV7-2,TRBJ2-7
TGTGCCAGCAGGGATCCAGGACTAGCGGACGGGGCCAAAAACATTCAGTACTTC,CASRDPGLADGAKNIQYF,many,TRBD2,TRBV2,TRBJ2-4
TGTGCCAGCAGCTACAGGCAGGGTCAATCACCCCTCCACTTT,CASSYRQGQSPLHF,once,.,TRBV3-1,TRBJ1-6
TGTGCCAGCAGTTCCGAGGACAGGGGCGAGACCCAGTACTTC,CASSSEDRGETQYF,.,TRBD1,TRBV28,TRBJ2-5
TGTGCCAGTAGTATTCCCGGGAGCAATCAAGAGACCCAGTACTTC,CASSIPGSNQETQYF,many,.,TRBV19,TRBJ2-5
TGTGCCAGCAGTTTCGGTAGCGGGATGACAGGCTACGAGCAGTACTTC,CASSFGSGMTGYEQYF,many,TRBD2,TRBV12-3/TRBV12-4,TRBJ2-7
TGTGCCAGCAGCCAACAACCGAACACTGAAGCTTTCTTT,CASSQQPNTEAFF,many,.,TRBV14,TRBJ1-1
TGTGCCAGCAGCGTAGATCACGACCGGGGGGAGACCCAGTACTTC,CASSVDHDRGETQYF,many,.,TRBV9,TRBJ2-5
TGTGCCAGCAGCCAAGTATCCGGGAACAATCAGCCCCAGCATTTT,CASSQVSGNNQPQHF,.,.,TRBV3-1,TRBJ1-5
TGCAGCCCCAGTTGGCGGTTCTCCTACGAGCAGTACTTC,CSPSWRFSYEQYF,many,.,TRBV29-1,TRBJ2-7
TGTGCCAGCAGAGGGGTAAGGGAGACCCAGTACTTC,CASRGVRETQYF,many,.,TRBV25-1,TRBJ2-5
TGTGCCAGCAGTCGTAAAGTACCTAGCGGGAGTATGGAGACCCAGTACTTC,CASSRKVPSGSMETQYF,.,TRBD2,TRBV6-1,TRBJ2-5
TGTGCCAGCAGCCGGCAACTAGCGGAGGGACGGGAGCAGTACTTC,CASSRQLAEGREQYF,.,TRBD2,TRBV5-5,TRBJ2-7
TGCAGCCTAAGGGTAGGGAACGAGCAGTACTTC,CSLRVGNEQYF,many,.,TRBV29-1,TRBJ2-7
TGTGCCAGCGGAAGAACAGTTCCCTACGAGCAGTACTTC,CASGRTVPYEQYF,few,.,TRBV28,TRBJ2-7
TGTGCCACCAGCAGAGATCCCGCGGGAGTGGTTGGAAACATTCAGTACTTC,CATSRDPAGVVGNIQYF,many,TRBD2,TRBV15,TRBJ2-4
TGTGCCAGCAGCGGGACTAGCGTGAGGGCCTCCGAGCAGTACTTC,CASSGTSVRASEQYF,many,TRBD2,TRBV7-9,TRBJ2-7
TGCAGTGCTAGTAACCTCAGGGGCCTCCACCAAGAAGCTTTCTTT,CSASNLRGLHQEAFF,many,.,TRBV20-1,TRBJ1-1
TGTGCCAGCTCGTCCGGGACAGGATGGGGTACGAATGGCGAGCAGTACTTC,CASSSGTGWGTNGEQYF,few,TRBD1,TRBV18,TRBJ2-7
TGTGCCACCAGCAGACCCCCTCCCGGGACCGTAGGCAATCAGCCCCAGCATTTT,CATSRPPPGTVGNQPQHF,many,.,TRBV15,TRBJ1-5
TGTGCCAGTAGTTGGAATCAGGGGGCCGGTAATTCACCCCTCCACTTT,CASSWNQGAGNSPLHF,many,TRBD1,TRBV19,TRBJ1-6
TGTGCCAGCAGCCTTAGCGGGAAAGGAGCCAAAAACATTCAGTACTTC,CASSLSGKGAKNIQYF,.,TRBD2,TRBV7-9,TRBJ2-4
TGTGCCACCAGTCCCCAGGGAAACGAGCAGTACTTC,CATSPQGNEQYF,many,.,TRBV24-1,TRBJ2-7
TGTGCCTGGGCAACTAGCTACGAGCAGTACTTC,CAWATSYEQYF,many,.,TRBV30,TRBJ2-7
TGTGCCGCGGACAGGGGGCGCACCGGGGAGCTGTTTTTT,CAADRGRTGELFF,.,TRBD1,TRBV30,TRBJ2-2
TGCAGTGCTCCAGACAGTAACACCGGGGAGCTGTTTTTT,CSAPDSNTGELFF,many,.,TRBV20-1,TRBJ2-2
TGTGCCAGCCAACCCTCGGGATTAGGCACTGAAGCTTTCTTT,CASQPSGLGTEAFF,once,.,TRBV6-1,TRBJ1-1
TGTGCCTGGAGTGGCTCCCCCCTTGGAAACACCATATATTTT,CAWSGSPLGNTIYF,.,.,TRBV30,TRBJ1-3
TGCAGTACATTTAGCGGGCCTTCCTACGAGCAGTACTTC,CSTFSGPSYEQYF,many,TRBD2,TRBV20-1,TRBJ2-7
TGTGCCAGCCTTTTGGGAGGGGCTGAAAATTCACCCCTCCACTTT,CASLLGGAENSPLHF,few,.,TRBV28,TRBJ1-6
TGCAGCGTTGAGATTGCGACGGCTAACTATGGCTACACCTTC,CSVEIATANYGYTF,many,.,TRBV29-1,TRBJ1-2
TGTGCCAGCAGGGACAGGGGGCCCTATGGCTACACCTTC,CASRDRGPYGYTF,many,TRBD1,TRBV28,TRBJ1-2
TGTGCCAGTAGCCGTCGTGGTTGGCGGGAGGGCGGCTACGAGCAGTACTTC,CASSRRGWREGGYEQYF,few,TRBD2,TRBV19,TRBJ2-7
TGTGCCAGCAGGGCTGTTTTAAACACTGAAGCTTTCTTT,CASRAVLNTEAFF,few,.,TRBV2,TRBJ1-1
TGTGCCAGCAGTACCCCGGCGGAAGTCTACGAGCAGTACTTC,CASSTPAEVYEQYF,.,.,TRBV6-1,TRBJ2-7
TGCGCCAGCAGCTCGGGGGGCAGGGCGGATCAGCCCCAGCATTTT,CASSSGGRADQPQHF,many,.,TRBV5-1,TRBJ1-5
TGTGCCAGCAGCTTGGAGACTAGCGGGAAGGGAGAGACCCAGTACTTC,CASSLETSGKGETQYF,many,TRBD2,TRBV5-5,TRBJ2-5
TGTGCCAGCAGCTTAAGTAGTGCGTCCTACGAGCAGTACTTC,CASSLSSASYEQYF,.,.,TRBV7-2,TRBJ2-7
TGTGCCAGCACACTAAAGACTAGCTCGGTAGAAGAGACCAAGTACTTC,CASTLKTSSVEETKYF,few,TRBD2,TRBV6-1,TRBJ2-5
TGTGCCAGCAGCAGCCGCGGGACTAGCGGGAGCTACGAGCAGTACTTC,CASSSRGTSGSYEQYF,many,TRBD2,TRBV28,TRBJ2-7
TGCAGCGTTGCCGGGGGATCTGGAAACACCATATATTTT,CSVAGGSGNTIYF,many,.,TRBV29-1,TRBJ1-3